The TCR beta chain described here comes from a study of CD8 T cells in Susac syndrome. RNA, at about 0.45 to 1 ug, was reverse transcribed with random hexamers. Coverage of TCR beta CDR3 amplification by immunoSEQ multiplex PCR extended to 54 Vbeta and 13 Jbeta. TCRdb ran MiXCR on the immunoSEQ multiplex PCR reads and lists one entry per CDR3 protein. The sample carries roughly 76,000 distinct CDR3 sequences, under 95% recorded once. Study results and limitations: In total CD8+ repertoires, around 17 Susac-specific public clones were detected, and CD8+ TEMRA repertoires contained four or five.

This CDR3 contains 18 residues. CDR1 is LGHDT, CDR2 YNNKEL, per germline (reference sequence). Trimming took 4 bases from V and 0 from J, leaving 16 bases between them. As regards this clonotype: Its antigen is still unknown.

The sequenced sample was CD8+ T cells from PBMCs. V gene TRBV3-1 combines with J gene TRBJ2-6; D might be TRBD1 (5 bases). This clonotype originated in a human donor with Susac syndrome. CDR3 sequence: CASSLHKQVPSGANVLTF. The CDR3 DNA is TGTGCCAGCAGCCTACATAAACAGGTCCCCTCTGGGGCCAACGTCCTGACTTTC.